This record concerns one TCR beta chain sequence. The antigen is not known. These data belong to a study of T cells in Graves' hyperthyroidism and ophthalmopathy. At the level of the study: Initial diagnosis, before any treatment, was when peripheral blood was collected.

The CDR3 runs 16 residues. Trimming removed 5 bases from V and 6 bases from J; junction bases left unmatched: 13. From germline, CDR1 is MDHEN and CDR2 SYDVKM. Investigators excluded patients with uncontrolled infection, other autoimmune disease, pregnancy or lactation. Together with thyroid ultrasound, orbital computed tomography, serum thyroxine and TRAb, clinical symptoms were used for diagnoses. Amplification targeted TCR beta CDR3 regions from RNA transcripts. Researchers ran a first-round RT-PCR on the TCR CDR3 using the HTBI primer set. One entry per CDR3 protein results from TCRdb running MiXCR on the multiplex PCR reads. The data show 350,000 to 400,000 distinct CDR3 sequences, about 16% seen once. Regarding the study as a whole: Model-based prediction identified ophthalmopathy a median 6.5 months prior to its onset.

The clonotype originates from a woman aged 25 to 39 with Graves' hyperthyroidism. The source material was blood. The chain links TRBV28 to TRBJ2-7, with TRBD2 matching over 10 bases. The CDR3: CASSTSTSGVLCEQYF. The CDR3 bases are TGTGCCAGCAGTACGAGTACTAGCGGGGTCCTCTGCGAGCAGTACTTC.